The following is a T cell receptor beta chain sequence with its context. While infection was still active, Seattle patients were enrolled and then followed longitudinally. Authors' methods: Reference gene primer amplification gave estimated nucleated cell counts. Libraries were prepared by immunoSEQ multiplex PCR; TCRdb keeps only in-frame clonotypes and omits some of them. Clone size and the V and J calls come from that table; the DNA yielded D and trimming. The repertoire holds 200,000 to 250,000 clones, with 80% to 85% as singletons. The CDR3 is 15 residues long. V was trimmed by 2 bases and J by 4 bases, leaving 14 bases between them. Germline CDR1 LNHDA, CDR2 SQIVND (reference sequence). This sample is drawn from a study of blood T cell repertoires in COVID-19. Study-level background: Whether acute or convalescent, the COVID-19 samples came from the United States, Italy and Spain.

Material: peripheral blood. The chain links TRBV19 to TRBJ1-2; D is unclear. The clonotype originates from an older woman with COVID-19, enrolled during active disease. The DNA for the CDR3 is TGTGCCAGTAGTATACCCATCACGAGTAGCTATGGCTACACCTTC. Protein: CASSIPITSSYGYTF.